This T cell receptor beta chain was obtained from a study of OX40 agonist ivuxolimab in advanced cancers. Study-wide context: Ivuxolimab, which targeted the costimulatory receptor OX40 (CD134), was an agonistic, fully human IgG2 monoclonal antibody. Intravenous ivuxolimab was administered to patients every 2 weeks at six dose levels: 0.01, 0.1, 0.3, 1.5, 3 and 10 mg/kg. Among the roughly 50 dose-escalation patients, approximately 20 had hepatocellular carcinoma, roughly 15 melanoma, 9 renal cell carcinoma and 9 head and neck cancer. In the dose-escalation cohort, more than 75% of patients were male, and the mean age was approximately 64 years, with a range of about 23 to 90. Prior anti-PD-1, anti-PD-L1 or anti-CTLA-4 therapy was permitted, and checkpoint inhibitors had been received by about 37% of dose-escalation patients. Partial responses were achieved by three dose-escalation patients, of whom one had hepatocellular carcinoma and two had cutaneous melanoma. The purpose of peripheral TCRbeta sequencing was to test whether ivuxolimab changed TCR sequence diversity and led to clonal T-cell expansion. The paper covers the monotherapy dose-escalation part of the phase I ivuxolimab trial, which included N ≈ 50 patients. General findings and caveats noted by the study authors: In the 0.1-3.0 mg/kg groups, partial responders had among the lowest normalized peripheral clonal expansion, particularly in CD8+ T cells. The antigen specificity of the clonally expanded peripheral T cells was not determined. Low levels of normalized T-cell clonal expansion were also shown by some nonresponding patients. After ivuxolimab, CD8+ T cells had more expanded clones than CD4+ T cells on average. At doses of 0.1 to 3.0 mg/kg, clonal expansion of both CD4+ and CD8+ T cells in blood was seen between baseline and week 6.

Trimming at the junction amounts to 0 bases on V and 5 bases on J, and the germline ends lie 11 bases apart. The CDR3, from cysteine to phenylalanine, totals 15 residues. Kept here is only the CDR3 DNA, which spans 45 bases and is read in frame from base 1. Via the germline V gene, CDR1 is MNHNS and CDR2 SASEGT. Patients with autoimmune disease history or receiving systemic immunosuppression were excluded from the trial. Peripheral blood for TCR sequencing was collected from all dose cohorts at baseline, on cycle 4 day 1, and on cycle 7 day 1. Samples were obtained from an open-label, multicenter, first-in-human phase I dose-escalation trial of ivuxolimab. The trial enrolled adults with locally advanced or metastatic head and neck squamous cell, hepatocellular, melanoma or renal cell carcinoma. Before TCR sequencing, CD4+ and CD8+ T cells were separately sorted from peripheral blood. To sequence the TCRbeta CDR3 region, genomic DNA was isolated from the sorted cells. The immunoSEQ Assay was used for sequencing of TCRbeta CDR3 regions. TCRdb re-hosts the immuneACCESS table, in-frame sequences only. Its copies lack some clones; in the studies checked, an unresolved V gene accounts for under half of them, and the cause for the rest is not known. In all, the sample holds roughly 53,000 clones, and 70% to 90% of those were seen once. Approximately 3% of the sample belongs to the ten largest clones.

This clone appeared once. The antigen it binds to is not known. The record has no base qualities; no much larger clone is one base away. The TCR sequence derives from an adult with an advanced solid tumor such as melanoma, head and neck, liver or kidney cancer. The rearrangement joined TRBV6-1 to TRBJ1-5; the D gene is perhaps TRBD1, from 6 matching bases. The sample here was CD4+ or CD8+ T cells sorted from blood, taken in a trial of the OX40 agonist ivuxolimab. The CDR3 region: CASSEAGTLDQPQHF. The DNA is TGTGCCAGCAGTGAAGCCGGGACACTTGATCAGCCCCAGCATTTT.